This T cell receptor (beta chain) was obtained from a study of blood T cells in healthy people across ages. The study's findings and limits: Unsorted PBMCs ruled out conclusive naive versus antigen-experienced comparison.

Every donor gave roughly 9.6 milliliters of peripheral blood. They isolated at least 6 million PBMCs from each sample. A note on this clonotype: The target antigen is unknown.

V dropped 7 bases and J dropped 13 bases, with 21 bases sitting between them. The CDR3 is 13 amino acids. The germline CDR1 and CDR2 sequences are SGHRS and YFSETQ. The use of a sample-barcoded 5' primer and a J-beta primer mix characterized a second PCR of roughly 6 to 11 cycles. One entry per CDR3 protein, called by TCRdb with MiXCR from the 5' RACE reads. This table has over a million distinct CDR3 sequences, 45% appearing once. Sequencing input: blood. The V call is TRBV5-1, the J call TRBJ2-1; D call uncertain. This receptor was taken from a woman in her fifties or sixties in good health. The CDR3 region has the DNA TGCGCCAGCGCAGACCCTCCACAAGAGACCCAGTTCTTC. This codes for CASADPPQETQFF.